Below, 19 T cell receptor beta chains from the same sample are listed, as sequenced in a study of siplizumab effects on memory and regulatory T cells. Assay: immunoSEQ multiplex PCR; the TCRdb copy retains only in-frame clones and omits some. Seen here are about 57,000 clones, less than 90% observed once, and the top ten hold about 3.5%. The sample comprised memory CD4+ T cells sorted from blood. The receptors shown here come from a human donor in good health.

The chain joins TRBV10-2 to TRBJ2-1; 9 bases match TRBD1. The CDR3 has 14 residues. V was pared by 7 bases and J by 7 bases, with 8 bases of the junction left unmatched. Germline values: CDR1 WSHSY, CDR2 SAAADI. The CDR3 coding sequence is TGCGCCAGCATCACAGGGGGCGCATCAAATGAGCAGTTCTTC. This translates into CASITGGASNEQFF.

The chain joins TRBV25-1 to TRBJ2-3; a weak D match, TRBD2 (6 bases). CDR1 MGHDK and CDR2 SYGVNS come from the germline V gene. The length of the CDR3 is 16 residues. V was clipped by 2 bases and J by 1 base, with 13 bases between them. Here the CDR3 reads CASSELALARTDTQYF. As DNA, the CDR3 is TGTGCCAGCAGTGAACTAGCACTAGCCCGCACAGATACGCAGTATTTT.

The chain joins TRBV18 to TRBJ1-2, with unresolved D. Germline V gives CDR1 KGHSH, CDR2 LQKENI. Trimming stripped 2 bases from V and 8 bases from J, with 18 bases between. This CDR3 has 15 residues. As DNA, the CDR3 is TGTGCCAGCTCACCAAATCCGGACGCGGCCGGGGGCTACACCTTC. Encoded protein: CASSPNPDAAGGYTF.

The gene calls are TRBV9 and TRBJ2-7; a possible D gene is TRBD1 (6 bases). V was pared by 0 bases and J by 2 bases, with 12 bases between. Looked up from germline, CDR1 is SGDLS and CDR2 is YYNGEE. The CDR3 loop spans 15 amino acids. CDR3 nucleotide sequence: TGTGCCAGCAGCGTAGAGGGGGAAGGGCCCTACGAGCAGTACTTC. Translation: CASSVEGEGPYEQYF.

The chain uses TRBV30 and TRBJ1-1; D is possibly TRBD1 (5 bases). This CDR3 is 12 amino acids long. The V and J ends lost 5 bases and 1 base respectively, with 8 bases between them. The germline V gene encodes CDR1 GTSNPN and CDR2 SVGIG (reference sequence). The chain's CDR3 is CAWVGQNTEAFF. The CDR3 DNA reads TGTGCCTGGGTGGGGCAGAACACTGAAGCTTTCTTT.

The chain couples TRBV5-6 to TRBJ1-1; D possibly corresponds to TRBD1 (6 bases). CDR1 is SGHDT and CDR2 is YYEEEE in the germline V gene. V dropped 6 bases and J dropped 5 bases, with 14 bases sitting between them. This CDR3 has 13 residues. The CDR3 loop reads CASIMTGGTEAFF. The CDR3 nucleotides read TGTGCCAGCATTATGACAGGAGGGACTGAAGCTTTCTTT.

This chain uses TRBV10-1 with TRBJ2-2; no clear D gene. The CDR3 has 13 residues. The V and J ends lost 4 bases and 2 bases respectively, with 5 bases between them. The V gene's germline CDR1 is WNHNN and CDR2 SYGVQD (reference sequence). CDR3 sequence: CASSAHNTGELFF. CDR3 bases: TGCGCCAGCAGTGCCCATAACACCGGGGAGCTGTTTTTT.

V is TRBV6-1 and J is TRBJ1-3; D not certain. The V gene lost 6 bases and the J gene lost 5 bases, with 8 bases spanning the gap. The CDR3 contains 12 residues. CDR1 and CDR2 (germline): MNHNS, SASEGT. This CDR3 is CASRGSRNTIYF. The CDR3 DNA reads as TGTGCCAGCAGGGGAAGCAGAAACACCATATATTTT.

J is TRBJ1-6 and V is TRBV7-9; no firm D call. There are 15 residues in the CDR3. Trimming took 1 base from V and 6 from J, leaving 10 bases between them. Germline V gene data show CDR1 as SEHNR and CDR2 as FQNEAQ (reference sequence). CDR3 nucleotides: TGTGCCAGCAGCTTAGTACTGCCAGTTAATTCACCCCTCCACTTT. Translating gives CASSLVLPVNSPLHF.

This rearrangement joins TRBV5-5 to TRBJ2-2; TRBD1 aligns across 8 bases. In germline, CDR1 is SGHKS, CDR2 YYEKEE (reference sequence). CDR3 size: 15 residues. Unmatched junction bases numbered 2, after V lost 0 bases and J lost 4 bases. CDR3 residues: CASSLGQGFTGELFF. CDR3 bases: TGTGCCAGCAGCTTGGGACAGGGGTTCACCGGGGAGCTGTTTTTT.

The chain employs TRBV10-3 and TRBJ2-6, with D tentatively TRBD1 (5 bases). The V gene's germline CDR1 is ENHRY and CDR2 SYGVKD. CDR3 length: 15 amino acids. The V end was cut by 6 bases, the J end by 2 bases, with 11 bases between. The CDR3 spells CAIRGQKTGANVLTF. CDR3 in DNA: TGTGCCATCAGGGGGCAAAAGACTGGGGCCAACGTCCTGACTTTC.

The V gene is TRBV15, the J gene TRBJ2-7, with TRBD1 matching 10 bases. The germline CDR1 and CDR2 sequences are LNHNV and YYDKDF (reference sequence). The CDR3 is made up of 17 amino acids. The V segment lost 1 base and the J segment 3 bases; nucleotides outside the gene matches: 9. The CDR3 region is CATSRAGRWDRGYEQYF. The CDR3 DNA reads as TGTGCCACCAGCAGAGCTGGCCGCTGGGACAGGGGCTACGAGCAGTACTTC.

The chain recombines TRBV14 with TRBJ2-1, with a tentative D call TRBD2 (7 bases). There are 17 residues in the CDR3. Trimming removed 0 bases from V and 5 bases from J, with 17 bases in between. CDR1 and CDR2 from the germline V gene are SGHDN and FVKESK. CDR3: CASSQDRGGLVHNEQFF. The CDR3, as DNA: TGTGCCAGCAGCCAAGATCGCGGGGGCTTGGTCCACAATGAGCAGTTCTTC.

The rearrangement joins TRBV5-4 to TRBJ1-2; no reliable D call. CDR3 size: 14 residues. The germline V gene encodes CDR1 SGHNT and CDR2 YYREEE (reference sequence). Trimming pared 4 bases from V and 5 bases from J, leaving 15 bases between. Written as DNA, the CDR3 is TGTGCCAGCAGCCTTGGGCGGGATAGGTATGGCTACACCTTC. It translates to CASSLGRDRYGYTF.

This chain links TRBV5-8 with TRBJ2-3; a weak D match, TRBD2 (5 bases). The CDR3 spans 16 residues. In germline, CDR1 is SGHTS, CDR2 YDEGEE. V gave up 1 base and J gave up 7 bases, with 19 bases separating them. The chain's CDR3 is CASSLRFLAGSNTQYF. In nucleotides, the CDR3 is TGTGCCAGCAGCTTGCGTTTCCTAGCTGGATCGAATACGCAGTATTTT.

The chain combines TRBV19 with TRBJ2-2; the D gene is possibly TRBD2 (5 bases). CDR3 length: 14 residues. The ends were cut back, 10 bases at V and 3 bases at J, with 15 bases in the middle. Looked up from germline, CDR1 is LNHDA and CDR2 is SQIVND (reference sequence). CDR3 DNA sequence: TGTGCCACGGGCGTTTCGGGGTACACCGGGGAGCTGTTTTTT. It yields the protein CATGVSGYTGELFF.

This chain uses TRBV29-1 with TRBJ2-6, with D unresolved. The CDR3 consists of 13 residues. Per germline, CDR1 SQVTM and CDR2 ANQGSEA. Trimming removed 6 bases at V and 0 bases at J, with 6 bases between. The CDR3: CSVAPSGANVLTF. CDR3 coding DNA: TGCAGCGTCGCCCCCTCTGGGGCCAACGTCCTGACTTTC.

The rearrangement uses TRBV2 and TRBJ1-1; D is possibly TRBD1 (5 bases). V gave up 8 bases and J gave up 2 bases, with 12 bases separating them. The CDR3 has 13 amino acids. Germline assignment: CDR1 SNHLY and CDR2 FYNNEI. The CDR3 reads CASQDRTNTEAFF. In DNA form, the CDR3 reads TGTGCCAGCCAAGACAGAACTAACACTGAAGCTTTCTTT.

A note on this clone: The same CDR3 also results from other DNA sequences found in this sample. The CDR3 loop reads CASSLEGGTEAFF. For the CDR3, the DNA is TGTGCCAGCAGCTTAGAGGGGGGCACTGAAGCTTTCTTT. This rearrangement joins TRBV7-9 to TRBJ1-1; weak D call: TRBD1 (6 bases). The germline CDR1 and CDR2 sequences are SEHNR and FQNEAQ (reference sequence). The CDR3 covers 13 residues. V lost 1 base and J lost 4, with 7 bases in between.